The rows below give T cell receptor beta chains drawn from one sample of a study of blood T cell repertoires in COVID-19. Clones were sequenced by immunoSEQ multiplex PCR, and TCRdb holds only the in-frame ones, with some missing. The sample contains 250,000 to 350,000 clones, around 85% of which appear only once. Material: PBMCs or T cells enriched from blood (not recorded which). The receptors were sampled from a woman in her forties or fifties who had recovered from COVID-19. The CDR3 runs from the conserved cysteine through the conserved F or W. A D gene is named only where the DNA matches it firmly. Rows give clone size only sometimes, using once, few, many, or a class for an expanded clone.

clone size: .; J gene: TRBJ2-3; CDR3 length: 18; V gene: TRBV7-2; D gene: TRBD2; CDR3 protein: CASSLVGSLAGVGDTQYF; CDR3 DNA: TGTGCCAGCAGCTTAGTGGGGAGTCTAGCGGGAGTTGGAGATACGCAGTATTTT
clone size: .; J gene: TRBJ2-7; CDR3 length: 13; V gene: TRBV29-1; D gene: TRBD2; CDR3 protein: CSGISGNSYEQYF; CDR3 DNA: TGCAGCGGGATAAGCGGGAACTCCTACGAGCAGTACTTC
clone size: .; J gene: TRBJ1-6; CDR3 length: 14; V gene: TRBV28; D gene: .; CDR3 protein: CASSPRQTNSPLHF; CDR3 DNA: TGTGCCAGCAGTCCCCGACAGACTAATTCACCCCTCCACTTT
clone size: once; J gene: TRBJ1-1; CDR3 length: 16; V gene: TRBV14; D gene: .; CDR3 protein: CASSQEPATANTEAFF; CDR3 DNA: TGTGCCAGCAGCCAAGAACCGGCGACAGCAAACACTGAAGCTTTCTTT
clone size: .; J gene: TRBJ2-3; CDR3 length: 14; V gene: TRBV10-3; D gene: TRBD2; CDR3 protein: CATLASGSTDTQYF; CDR3 DNA: TGTGCCACCCTGGCTAGCGGGAGCACAGATACGCAGTATTTT
clone size: .; J gene: TRBJ1-5; CDR3 length: 14; V gene: TRBV19; D gene: .; CDR3 protein: CASSGQHSNQPQHF; CDR3 DNA: TGTGCCAGTAGCGGACAGCATAGCAATCAGCCCCAGCATTTT
clone size: .; J gene: TRBJ1-4; CDR3 length: 15; V gene: TRBV27; D gene: TRBD1; CDR3 protein: CASSSLGTVNEKLFF; CDR3 DNA: TGTGCCAGCAGTTCCCTTGGGACAGTTAATGAAAAACTGTTTTTT
clone size: .; J gene: TRBJ1-2; CDR3 length: 13; V gene: TRBV28; D gene: .; CDR3 protein: CASSFTGFSGYTF; CDR3 DNA: TGTGCCAGCAGTTTTACAGGGTTCTCGGGCTACACCTTC
clone size: once; J gene: TRBJ1-4; CDR3 length: 15; V gene: TRBV9; D gene: TRBD1; CDR3 protein: CASSLNRGANEKLFF; CDR3 DNA: TGTGCCAGCAGCCTAAACAGGGGGGCTAATGAAAAACTGTTTTTT
clone size: .; J gene: TRBJ2-3; CDR3 length: 12; V gene: TRBV3-1/TRBV3-2; D gene: .; CDR3 protein: CASTGSSDTQYF; CDR3 DNA: TGTGCCAGCACCGGGAGTTCAGATACGCAGTATTTT
clone size: .; J gene: TRBJ2-5; CDR3 length: 15; V gene: TRBV5-4; D gene: .; CDR3 protein: CASSGPADYQETQYF; CDR3 DNA: TGTGCCAGCAGCGGGCCAGCGGATTACCAAGAGACCCAGTACTTC
clone size: .; J gene: TRBJ1-1; CDR3 length: 14; V gene: TRBV5-1; D gene: .; CDR3 protein: CASSLRGMNTEAFF; CDR3 DNA: TGCGCCAGCAGCTTAAGGGGGATGAACACTGAAGCTTTCTTT
clone size: .; J gene: TRBJ1-2; CDR3 length: 13; V gene: TRBV19; D gene: .; CDR3 protein: CASMPGRNYGYTF; CDR3 DNA: TGTGCCAGTATGCCGGGTAGGAACTATGGCTACACCTTC
clone size: .; J gene: TRBJ1-1; CDR3 length: 13; V gene: TRBV19; D gene: TRBD1; CDR3 protein: CASSTQGGTEAFF; CDR3 DNA: TGTGCCAGTAGTACTCAGGGGGGCACTGAAGCTTTCTTT
clone size: .; J gene: TRBJ1-1; CDR3 length: 15; V gene: TRBV7-2; D gene: TRBD1; CDR3 protein: CASTWGTGMNTEAFF; CDR3 DNA: TGTGCCAGCACCTGGGGGACAGGCATGAACACTGAAGCTTTCTTT
clone size: .; J gene: TRBJ1-4; CDR3 length: 15; V gene: TRBV5-1; D gene: TRBD1; CDR3 protein: CASSSNRQGREKLFF; CDR3 DNA: TGCGCCAGCAGCTCGAACCGACAGGGTCGGGAAAAACTGTTTTTT
clone size: .; J gene: TRBJ1-3; CDR3 length: 16; V gene: TRBV6-5; D gene: .; CDR3 protein: CASSYYSGSSGNTIYF; CDR3 DNA: TGTGCCAGCAGTTACTACTCTGGGAGCTCTGGAAACACCATATATTTT
clone size: .; J gene: TRBJ1-5; CDR3 length: 15; V gene: TRBV28; D gene: .; CDR3 protein: CASSFYSRDNQPQHF; CDR3 DNA: TGTGCCAGCAGTTTTTACAGTCGGGACAATCAGCCCCAGCATTTT
clone size: .; J gene: TRBJ1-5; CDR3 length: 14; V gene: TRBV27; D gene: .; CDR3 protein: CASSLTGGRQPQHF; CDR3 DNA: TGTGCCAGCAGTCTTACAGGAGGGAGACAGCCCCAGCATTTT
clone size: .; J gene: TRBJ1-6; CDR3 length: 15; V gene: TRBV9; D gene: TRBD1; CDR3 protein: CASSEQGAQNSPLHF; CDR3 DNA: TGTGCCAGCAGCGAACAGGGGGCTCAGAATTCACCCCTCCACTTT
clone size: .; J gene: TRBJ2-7; CDR3 length: 14; V gene: TRBV27; D gene: TRBD1; CDR3 protein: CASSMTGVRYEQYF; CDR3 DNA: TGTGCCAGCAGTATGACAGGGGTTAGGTACGAGCAGTACTTC
clone size: .; J gene: TRBJ2-2; CDR3 length: 17; V gene: TRBV6-1; D gene: TRBD2; CDR3 protein: CASSGGSGSFYTGELFF; CDR3 DNA: TGTGCCAGCAGTGGGGGTAGCGGGAGCTTTTACACCGGGGAGCTGTTTTTT
clone size: .; J gene: TRBJ1-1; CDR3 length: 11; V gene: TRBV28; D gene: .; CDR3 protein: CASAGNTEAFF; CDR3 DNA: TGTGCCAGTGCGGGGAACACTGAAGCTTTCTTT
clone size: .; J gene: TRBJ2-3; CDR3 length: 15; V gene: TRBV10-1; D gene: .; CDR3 protein: CASSQPGENTDTQYF; CDR3 DNA: TGCGCCAGCAGCCAGCCGGGAGAAAACACAGATACGCAGTATTTT
clone size: once; J gene: TRBJ1-3; CDR3 length: 13; V gene: TRBV16; D gene: .; CDR3 protein: CASSRTAGNTIYF; CDR3 DNA: TGTGCCAGCAGCCGGACAGCTGGAAACACCATATATTTT
clone size: .; J gene: TRBJ1-6; CDR3 length: 17; V gene: TRBV7-2; D gene: TRBD1; CDR3 protein: CASSLALPGQSNSPLHF; CDR3 DNA: TGTGCCAGCAGCTTAGCGCTTCCGGGACAGAGTAATTCACCCCTCCACTTT
clone size: .; J gene: TRBJ1-1; CDR3 length: 14; V gene: TRBV6-5; D gene: .; CDR3 protein: CASSYGGGATEAFF; CDR3 DNA: TGTGCCAGCAGCTACGGTGGAGGGGCCACTGAAGCTTTCTTT
clone size: .; J gene: TRBJ2-1; CDR3 length: 15; V gene: TRBV23-1; D gene: .; CDR3 protein: CASSQVCRYYNEQFF; CDR3 DNA: TGCGCCAGCAGTCAAGTCTGCAGGTACTACAATGAGCAGTTCTTC
clone size: .; J gene: TRBJ1-2; CDR3 length: 15; V gene: TRBV11-2; D gene: TRBD1; CDR3 protein: CASSLAGQGANGYTF; CDR3 DNA: TGTGCCAGCAGCTTAGCCGGACAGGGGGCGAATGGCTACACCTTC
clone size: .; J gene: TRBJ1-4; CDR3 length: 12; V gene: TRBV12-3/TRBV12-4; D gene: .; CDR3 protein: CASSPGVEKLFF; CDR3 DNA: TGTGCCAGCAGTCCAGGGGTTGAAAAACTGTTTTTT
clone size: .; J gene: TRBJ2-2; CDR3 length: 15; V gene: TRBV7-3; D gene: TRBD1; CDR3 protein: CASSPRTGNTGELFF; CDR3 DNA: TGTGCCAGCAGCCCCCGGACAGGGAACACCGGGGAGCTGTTTTTT
clone size: .; J gene: TRBJ1-4; CDR3 length: 15; V gene: TRBV28; D gene: .; CDR3 protein: CASSPTGLSNEKLFF; CDR3 DNA: TGTGCCAGCAGTCCCACAGGGCTGTCTAATGAAAAACTGTTTTTT
clone size: .; J gene: TRBJ2-7; CDR3 length: 15; V gene: TRBV6-1; D gene: TRBD1; CDR3 protein: CASSDPGQGLGEQYF; CDR3 DNA: TGTGCCAGCAGTGACCCGGGACAGGGGTTGGGGGAGCAGTACTTC
clone size: .; J gene: TRBJ2-7; CDR3 length: 14; V gene: TRBV28; D gene: .; CDR3 protein: CASSRGISTYEQYF; CDR3 DNA: TGTGCCAGCAGTAGGGGGATCTCAACCTACGAGCAGTACTTC
clone size: .; J gene: TRBJ1-3; CDR3 length: 17; V gene: TRBV7-9; D gene: TRBD1; CDR3 protein: CASSPPVQGVSGNTIYF; CDR3 DNA: TGTGCCAGCAGCCCTCCCGTGCAGGGGGTGTCTGGAAACACCATATATTTT
clone size: .; J gene: TRBJ1-6; CDR3 length: 18; V gene: TRBV5-4; D gene: TRBD1; CDR3 protein: CASSSPGQGLVDNSPLHF; CDR3 DNA: TGTGCCAGCAGCTCTCCGGGACAGGGGCTGGTGGATAATTCACCCCTCCACTTT
clone size: .; J gene: TRBJ2-1; CDR3 length: 16; V gene: TRBV15; D gene: .; CDR3 protein: CATNRGRGASYNEQFF; CDR3 DNA: TGTGCCACCAATAGGGGACGGGGGGCCTCCTACAATGAGCAGTTCTTC
clone size: .; J gene: TRBJ2-5; CDR3 length: 13; V gene: TRBV9; D gene: .; CDR3 protein: CASSAGGSNTQYF; CDR3 DNA: TGTGCCAGCAGCGCTGGGGGCTCGAATACCCAGTACTTC
clone size: .; J gene: TRBJ2-7; CDR3 length: 14; V gene: TRBV6-5; D gene: .; CDR3 protein: CAAVRTGTTYEQYF; CDR3 DNA: TGTGCCGCGGTTCGGACCGGGACAACCTACGAGCAGTACTTC
clone size: .; J gene: TRBJ1-2; CDR3 length: 14; V gene: TRBV5-4; D gene: TRBD1; CDR3 protein: CASSAKGARGGYTF; CDR3 DNA: TGTGCCAGCAGCGCCAAGGGGGCGCGGGGTGGCTACACCTTC
clone size: once; J gene: TRBJ1-1; CDR3 length: 15; V gene: TRBV3-1/TRBV3-2; D gene: TRBD1; CDR3 protein: CASSLRGQGARSAFF; CDR3 DNA: TGTGCCAGCAGCCTTCGGGGACAGGGGGCGCGATCCGCTTTCTTT
clone size: .; J gene: TRBJ1-4; CDR3 length: 15; V gene: TRBV9; D gene: .; CDR3 protein: CASSAKQGRNEKLFF; CDR3 DNA: TGTGCCAGCAGCGCAAAACAGGGAAGGAATGAAAAACTGTTTTTT
clone size: few; J gene: TRBJ1-2; CDR3 length: 15; V gene: TRBV5-1; D gene: .; CDR3 protein: CASSPRTDRSGGYTF; CDR3 DNA: TGCGCCAGCAGTCCCCGCACCGACAGGAGTGGAGGCTACACCTTC
clone size: .; J gene: TRBJ1-2; CDR3 length: 11; V gene: TRBV20-1; D gene: .; CDR3 protein: CSARDFGEGTF; CDR3 DNA: .
clone size: .; J gene: TRBJ2-2; CDR3 length: 15; V gene: TRBV11-3; D gene: .; CDR3 protein: CASSPVRGNTGELFF; CDR3 DNA: TGTGCCAGCAGCCCGGTGCGGGGGAACACCGGGGAGCTGTTTTTT
clone size: .; J gene: TRBJ1-1; CDR3 length: 15; V gene: TRBV10-3; D gene: .; CDR3 protein: CAISLTGRGDTEAFF; CDR3 DNA: TGTGCCATCAGTCTGACAGGTCGAGGGGACACTGAAGCTTTCTTT
clone size: .; J gene: TRBJ1-4; CDR3 length: 19; V gene: TRBV24-1; D gene: .; CDR3 protein: CATSDSAQGVQTTNEKLFF; CDR3 DNA: TGTGCCACCAGTGATTCCGCCCAGGGTGTTCAGACAACTAATGAAAAACTGTTTTTT
clone size: .; J gene: TRBJ2-3; CDR3 length: 15; V gene: TRBV30; D gene: .; CDR3 protein: CAWSGGRKSTDTQYF; CDR3 DNA: TGTGCCTGGAGTGGTGGCCGTAAAAGCACAGATACGCAGTATTTT
clone size: .; J gene: TRBJ1-5; CDR3 length: 15; V gene: TRBV6-5; D gene: TRBD1; CDR3 protein: CASSPWDRSNQPQHF; CDR3 DNA: TGTGCCAGCAGCCCGTGGGACAGGAGCAATCAGCCCCAGCATTTT
clone size: .; J gene: TRBJ1-2; CDR3 length: 13; V gene: TRBV30; D gene: TRBD1; CDR3 protein: CAWSLTGNYGYTF; CDR3 DNA: TGTGCCTGGTCTTTGACAGGGAACTATGGCTACACCTTC
clone size: .; J gene: TRBJ2-3; CDR3 length: 15; V gene: TRBV5-1; D gene: .; CDR3 protein: CASSLVGDSTDTQYF; CDR3 DNA: TGCGCCAGCAGCTTGGTAGGAGATAGCACAGATACGCAGTATTTT
clone size: .; J gene: TRBJ2-2; CDR3 length: 16; V gene: TRBV5-8; D gene: TRBD1; CDR3 protein: CASSPRDRGYTGELFF; CDR3 DNA: TGTGCCAGCAGCCCCCGGGACAGGGGGTACACCGGGGAGCTGTTTTTT
clone size: .; J gene: TRBJ2-1; CDR3 length: 16; V gene: TRBV28; D gene: .; CDR3 protein: CASTLRGLSSYNEQFF; CDR3 DNA: TGTGCCAGCACCCTCAGGGGCTTGAGCTCCTACAATGAGCAGTTCTTC
clone size: .; J gene: TRBJ1-5; CDR3 length: 14; V gene: TRBV3-1/TRBV3-2; D gene: .; CDR3 protein: CASSTAGGNQPQHF; CDR3 DNA: TGTGCCAGCAGCACTGCCGGAGGCAATCAGCCCCAGCATTTT
clone size: .; J gene: TRBJ1-1; CDR3 length: 13; V gene: TRBV19; D gene: .; CDR3 protein: CASSREGQGEAFF; CDR3 DNA: TGTGCCAGTAGTAGGGAGGGGCAGGGTGAAGCTTTCTTT
clone size: .; J gene: TRBJ2-7; CDR3 length: 15; V gene: TRBV5-6; D gene: .; CDR3 protein: CASSLGPLGAYEQYF; CDR3 DNA: TGTGCCAGCAGTTTGGGCCCCCTCGGGGCCTACGAGCAGTACTTC
clone size: .; J gene: TRBJ1-3; CDR3 length: 16; V gene: TRBV9; D gene: TRBD1; CDR3 protein: CASSDYRGSSGNTIYF; CDR3 DNA: TGTGCCAGCAGCGACTACAGGGGCAGCTCTGGAAACACCATATATTTT
clone size: .; J gene: TRBJ2-2; CDR3 length: 14; V gene: TRBV28; D gene: .; CDR3 protein: CASTSHSNTGELFF; CDR3 DNA: TGTGCCAGCACCTCCCACTCGAACACCGGGGAGCTGTTTTTT
clone size: .; J gene: TRBJ1-4; CDR3 length: 13; V gene: TRBV30; D gene: TRBD1; CDR3 protein: CAWKGTVGEKLFF; CDR3 DNA: TGTGCCTGGAAAGGGACAGTAGGTGAAAAACTGTTTTTT
clone size: once; J gene: TRBJ1-1; CDR3 length: 14; V gene: TRBV2; D gene: .; CDR3 protein: CASRTGARGTEAFF; CDR3 DNA: TGTGCCAGCAGAACAGGAGCCAGGGGCACTGAAGCTTTCTTT